This TCR beta chain was profiled in a study of T cell responses to AZD1222 COVID-19 vaccine. Study findings and constraints: White British people made up most donors, females outnumbered males, and clonal diversity was possibly underestimated.

In its sample, this clone was seen a few times. What it binds is not known. Germline-derived CDR1 and CDR2 are MDHEN and SYDVKM. Trimming took off 3 bases at V and 8 bases at J, with 17 bases between the two ends. This CDR3 comprises 15 residues. Generated by immunoSEQ multiplex PCR, the TCRdb table keeps only in-frame clones and is missing some. This table has around 99,000 clones, approximately 90% appearing once. The source of this sequence is an adult who received the AZD1222 COVID-19 vaccine. The sample here was peripheral blood, taken 28 days after the second AZD1222 dose. The chain is built from TRBV28 and TRBJ1-5; D remains ambiguous. CDR3 protein: CASSFGGRATKPQHF. Here the CDR3 DNA reads TGTGCCAGCAGTTTTGGTGGCAGAGCGACCAAGCCCCAGCATTTT.